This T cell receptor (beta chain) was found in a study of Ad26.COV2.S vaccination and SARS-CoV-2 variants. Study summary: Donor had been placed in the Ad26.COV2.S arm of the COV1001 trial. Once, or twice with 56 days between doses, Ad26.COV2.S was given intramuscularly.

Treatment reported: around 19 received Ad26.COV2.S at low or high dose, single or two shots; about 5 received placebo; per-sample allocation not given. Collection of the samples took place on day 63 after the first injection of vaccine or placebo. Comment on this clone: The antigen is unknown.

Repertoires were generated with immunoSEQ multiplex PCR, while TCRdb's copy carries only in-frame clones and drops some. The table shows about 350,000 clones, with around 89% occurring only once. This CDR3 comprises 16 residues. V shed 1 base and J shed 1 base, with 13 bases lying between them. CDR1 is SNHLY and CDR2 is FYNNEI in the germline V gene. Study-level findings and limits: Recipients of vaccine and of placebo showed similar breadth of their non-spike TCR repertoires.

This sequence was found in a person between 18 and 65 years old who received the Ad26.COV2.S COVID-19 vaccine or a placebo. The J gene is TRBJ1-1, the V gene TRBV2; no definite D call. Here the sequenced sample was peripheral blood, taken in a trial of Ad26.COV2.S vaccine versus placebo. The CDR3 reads CASSEENGGRNTEAFF. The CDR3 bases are TGTGCCAGCAGTGAAGAAAACGGCGGCAGGAACACTGAAGCTTTCTTT.